The sequence of this T cell receptor (beta chain) was determined in a study of T-cell memory formation after mild COVID-19 (dated by TCRdb to 2020 to 2022). At the level of the whole study: Most TCR sequence clusters were specific to one of the two donors. The cohort was made up of two young adult volunteers, one female and one male, who were previously healthy. T-cell clones expanding and contracting after mild COVID-19 in two donors were tracked by longitudinal TCRalpha and TCRbeta repertoire sequencing. Summary of the overall study and its limitations: Contracting CD4+ clones turned up mainly in the CM and EM memory subsets, whereas EMRA was where CD8+ clones were enriched. Only a couple of mild cases were covered in the study, and larger cohorts including severe cases with pre-infection samples were considered necessary. Some responding clones were detected in pre-infection memory, which suggested that pre-existing cross-reactive memory T cells had joined the SARS-CoV-2 response. SARS-CoV-2 specificity of the second-wave clones peaking on day 37 was not confirmed. From day 15 to 85, contracting clones showed balanced CD4/CD8 phenotypes, whereas a second wave of clones that expanded from day 15 to 37 leaned towards CD4+.

PBMCs were isolated by Ficoll-Paque density gradient centrifugation. The sample was run on an Illumina NovaSeq 6000. TCRalpha and TCRbeta cDNA libraries were constructed by 5'RACE with constant-segment primers, with sample barcodes and unique molecular identifiers being introduced. RNA was extracted from every sample with Trizol reagent. Libraries were amplified in two PCR steps, with a second sample barcode and Illumina TruSeq adapters added in the second step. The libraries were sequenced on an Illumina NovaSeq using 2 x 150 bp paired-end reads. As for the authors' bioinformatics: With migec v1.2.7, reads were demultiplexed and then collapsed into UMI-guided consensus sequences. Using mixcr v2.1.11, the UMI consensuses were aligned to TRA and TRB V and J templates and assembled into clonotypes. Expanded or contracted clonotypes were those called significant by both edgeR and NoisET, with noise models trained on biological replicates. For edgeR calls, the cutoffs were a false discovery rate-adjusted p below 0.01 and a log2 fold-change threshold of 1. As an exploratory analysis of dynamics, max-normalized trajectories of the 1000 most abundant clonotypes were examined by PCA with hierarchical clustering. The CD4 or CD8 phenotype of responding clones was assigned using the separately sequenced CD4+ and CD8+ repertoires. TCRdb passed the public sequencing reads through fastp at Q25 and MiXCR, retaining productive beta sequences. Each record represents a unique CDR3 protein, reported with the most common genes and DNA among its rows. Clone size and V and J calls follow TCRdb, not the original study. This sample lists about 500,000 distinct CDR3 sequences; roughly 21% were detected once. The ten largest clonotypes hold about 12% of the sample.

From the cysteine up to the phenylalanine, the CDR3 has a length of 17 residues. Only the CDR3 DNA is retained, 51 bases long and in frame from the first base. Per the germline V gene, SQVTM is the CDR1 and ANQGSEA is the CDR2. For this chain, trimming is 7 bases at the V end and 0 bases at the J end, and the number of junction bases without a gene match is 8. This clonotype has more than one count but fewer than ten. No antigen is known for it. Base quality data are lacking; no much larger clone is found one base away. In this chain, TRBV29-1 is recombined with TRBJ2-4, and 14 junction bases match TRBD2. The sequence came from an adult woman who had mild COVID-19 (a few samples of this study predate the infection). The sample titles of this study are shuffled in the database, so cell type and time point are left out; the donor was told from shared clones. Sequencing input: PBMCs or a T cell subset sorted from them (not recorded which). The DNA reads TGCAGCGCTAGGACTAGCGGGGGGACTCCAGCCAAAAACATTCAGTACTTC. Translation gives CSARTSGGTPAKNIQYF. The variable domain in full, with residues beyond the CDR3 obtained from the reference TRBV29-1 and TRBJ2-4 genes, is SAVISQKPSRDICQRGTSLTIQCQVDSQVTMMFWYRQQPGQSLTLIATANQGSEATYESGFVIDKFPISRPNLTFSTLTVSNMSPEDSSIYLCSARTSGGTPAKNIQYFGAGTRLSVL.